This TCR beta chain is from a study of control samples from healthy donors and cancer patients. The assay was immunoSEQ multiplex PCR, and TCRdb's table has in-frame clones only and misses some. The sample contains 90,000 to 110,000 clones, 90% of which appear only once. The sequenced material came from blood. The TCR comes from a human donor in good health. The donor label of this sample is uncertain.

This chain's CDR3 is CASSLGGEISPLHF. The CDR3 DNA sequence: TGTGCCAGCAGCTTAGGAGGGGAGATCTCACCCCTCCACTTT. The chain joins TRBV7-6 to TRBJ1-6; D is possibly TRBD1 (5 bases). The length of the CDR3 is 14 residues. The V gene's germline CDR1 is SGHVS and CDR2 FNYEAQ. Trimming pared 1 base from V and 10 bases from J, leaving 11 bases between.